One sample yielded the 14 T cell receptor beta chains listed below, sequenced in a study of T cell responses to AZD1222 COVID-19 vaccine. The data were produced by immunoSEQ multiplex PCR, yet TCRdb's version contains in-frame clones alone and is incomplete. The sample holds roughly 100,000 clones, about nine tenths seen once. The sample was peripheral blood, taken on day 0 of AZD1222 vaccination. The receptors shown here come from an adult in good health.

V and J are TRBV10-1 and TRBJ1-1; no reliable D call. Germline CDR1 reads WNHNN; CDR2 reads SYGVQD (reference sequence). The V and J ends lost 2 bases and 1 base respectively, with 8 bases between them. The CDR3 totals 14 residues. The CDR3 nucleotides are TGCGCCAGCAGTGAGGCACAATCGAACACTGAAGCTTTCTTT. Protein: CASSEAQSNTEAFF.

This chain uses TRBV5-4 with TRBJ1-2, with D possibly being TRBD1 (5 bases). Trimming pared 2 bases from V and 8 bases from J, leaving 16 bases between. The CDR3 is made up of 14 amino acids. CDR1 and CDR2 from the germline V gene are SGHNT and YYREEE (reference sequence). This CDR3 reads CASSFGLRRDGYTF. Written as DNA, the CDR3 is TGTGCCAGCAGCTTTGGTTTAAGGAGGGACGGCTACACCTTC.

The genes are TRBV9 and TRBJ2-5; D possibly corresponds to TRBD2 (6 bases). The CDR3 contains 17 residues. V lost 1 base and J lost 5, with 21 bases in between. Germline V CDR1 and CDR2: SGDLS, YYNGEE. CDR3 protein: CASSVFPGATSGETQYF. CDR3 sequence (DNA): TGTGCCAGCAGCGTATTCCCCGGGGCCACCAGCGGGGAGACCCAGTACTTC.

The chain has TRBV2 and TRBJ1-2; 9 nucleotides match TRBD1. After removal of 2 bases from V and 5 bases from J, the junction contained 12 bases not matched to a gene. The CDR3 contains 17 residues. Germline-derived CDR1 and CDR2 are SNHLY and FYNNEI. The CDR3 bases are TGTGCCAGCAGTGAATTCGGGACAGGGCGAAGAGGATATGGCTACACCTTC. This translates into CASSEFGTGRRGYGYTF.

This chain uses TRBV5-1 with TRBJ2-3; 8 bases align to TRBD2. Germline V CDR1 and CDR2: SGHRS, YFSETQ. The trim removed 4 bases at V and 5 bases at J, leaving 15 bases unmatched. This CDR3 has 17 residues. The CDR3, as DNA: TGCGCCAGCAGCCCAAGGGGACTAGTGGGGGGGCTAGATACGCAGTATTTT. Amino acid sequence: CASSPRGLVGGLDTQYF.

The V call is TRBV5-1, the J call TRBJ2-3, with 15 bases aligning to TRBD2. V shed 4 bases, J shed 4 bases, and the junction held 7 bases outside the gene matches. Germline V gene lookup returns CDR1 SGHRS and CDR2 YFSETQ. CDR3 length: 17 residues. CDR3 DNA sequence: TGCGCCAGCAGCCCCGGACTAGCGGGGGGGTTGGCAGATACGCAGTATTTT. Encoded protein: CASSPGLAGGLADTQYF.

The chain combines TRBV10-2 with TRBJ2-1; D is uncertain. This CDR3 contains 13 residues. Germline assignment: CDR1 WSHSY and CDR2 SAAADI. Trimming cost V 10 bases and J 2 bases, with 12 bases left between them. The CDR3 loop reads CAIIVPTYNEQFF. CDR3 coding DNA: TGCGCCATAATAGTGCCCACCTACAATGAGCAGTTCTTC.

The J gene is TRBJ1-2, the V gene TRBV6-5, with TRBD1 as a possible D gene (5 bases). Germline CDR1 MNHEY, CDR2 SVGAGI. The CDR3 runs to 15 residues. V lost 2 bases and J lost 4, with 14 bases in between. The CDR3 DNA reads as TGTGCCAGCAGTTACGGGACCCTCAATCTCTATGGCTACACCTTC. It codes for CASSYGTLNLYGYTF.

The chain uses TRBV29-1 and TRBJ2-5, with TRBD1 matching 8 bases. V gave up 7 bases and J gave up 0 bases; unmatched junction bases: 10. The germline V gene has CDR1 SQVTM and CDR2 ANQGSEA. The CDR3 is made up of 15 amino acids. CDR3 DNA sequence: TGCAGCGCACCGGACAGGGTCGGGGACCAAGAGACCCAGTACTTC. Translated: CSAPDRVGDQETQYF.

This chain connects TRBV9 to TRBJ2-1; possible D gene TRBD2, 7 bases. The CDR3 length is 15 residues. Trimming removed 0 bases at V and 9 bases at J, with 16 bases between. Germline CDR1 and CDR2: SGDLS and YYNGEE. CDR3 sequence (DNA): TGTGCCAGCAGCGTAGGGTGGGGGGGCCCTGGTGAGCAGTTCTTC. This codes for CASSVGWGGPGEQFF.

This clone came up a few times. The chain is built from TRBV5-6 and TRBJ1-2; a weak D match, TRBD1 (5 bases). V lost 4 bases and J 6 bases, leaving 16 bases between the germline ends. This CDR3 spans 14 amino acids. Germline assignment: CDR1 SGHDT and CDR2 YYEEEE. The CDR3 coding sequence is TGTGCCAGCAGCGGCGGGGGAGGAATGCATGGCTACACCTTC. This sequence encodes CASSGGGGMHGYTF. Full variable domain (remainder filled in from reference TRBV5-6 and TRBJ1-2): DAGVTQSPTHLIKTRGQQVTLRCSPKSGHDTVSWYQQALGQGPQFIFQYYEEEERQRGNFPDRFSGHQFPNYSSELNVNALLLGDSALYLCASSGGGGMHGYTFGSGTRLTVV.

The chain is built from TRBV7-6 and TRBJ1-4; TRBD1 aligns across 8 bases. The CDR3 is 15 amino acids. Germline CDR1 and CDR2: SGHVS and FNYEAQ. Trimming at V came to 2 bases and at J to 6 bases, leaving 5 bases not matched to a gene. CDR3 sequence reads: CASSLTTGEDEKLFF. For the CDR3, the DNA is TGTGCCAGCAGCTTAACGACAGGGGAGGATGAAAAACTGTTTTTT. Filled out from reference TRBV7-6 and TRBJ1-4, the complete variable domain reads GAGVSQSPRYKVTKRGQDVALRCDPISGHVSLYWYRQALGQGPEFLTYFNYEAQQDKSGLPNDRFSAERPEGSISTLTIQRTEQRDSAMYRCASSLTTGEDEKLFFGSGTQLSVL.

Only one count was recorded for this clone. The rearrangement joins TRBV6-6 to TRBJ1-1, with D perhaps TRBD1 (6 bases). The germline V gene has CDR1 MNHNY and CDR2 SVGAGI (reference sequence). V was pared by 2 bases and J by 6 bases, with 13 bases between. The CDR3 spans 14 residues. In DNA form, the CDR3 reads TGTGCCAGCAGTTACGCAATAGACAGGTCTGAAGCTTTCTTT. Its translation: CASSYAIDRSEAFF.

The V call is TRBV7-3, the J call TRBJ2-5, with a weak D call TRBD2 (5 bases). Germline CDR1 and CDR2: SGHTA and FQGTGA. CDR3 length: 15 residues. V gave up 1 base and J gave up 5 bases, with 14 bases separating them. The CDR3 loop reads CASSLNPSPSETQYF. The CDR3 DNA follows: TGTGCCAGCAGCTTAAATCCTAGCCCGTCGGAGACCCAGTACTTC. Variable domain in full (rest from reference TRBV7-3 and TRBJ2-5): GAGVSQTPSNKVTEKGKYVELRCDPISGHTALYWYRQSLGQGPEFLIYFQGTGAADDSGLPNDRFFAVRPEGSVSTLKIQRTERGDSAVYLCASSLNPSPSETQYFGPGTRLLVL.